This TCR beta chain emerged from a study of blood T cell repertoires in COVID-19. Study-wide background: The United States, Italy and Spain were the sources of the acute and convalescent COVID-19 samples.

Trimming took off 4 bases at V and 7 bases at J, with 19 bases between the two ends. The germline V gene encodes CDR1 MDHEN and CDR2 SYDVKM. There are 15 residues in the CDR3. Source study methods: How many nucleated cells were present was estimated from reference gene primer amplification. Only in-frame clones appear in the TCRdb table, and some are missing; sequencing was by immunoSEQ multiplex PCR. V and J calls plus clone size are reproduced from that table; the DNA served to infer D and trimming. The sample includes roughly 59,000 clones, around 85% of them seen just once. The source is a human donor in a cohort sampled during active COVID-19. The chain uses TRBV28 and TRBJ1-2; tentatively, D is TRBD1 (5 bases). The specimen sequenced was peripheral blood. DNA of the CDR3: TGTGCCAGCAGTTCCCTGTTGGGGGGGGGAGTTGGCTACACCTTC. Translated: CASSSLLGGGVGYTF.